Shown below are 16 T cell receptor beta chains from a single sample sequenced in a study of blood T cell repertoires in COVID-19. The protocol was immunoSEQ multiplex PCR, while the TCRdb copy is restricted to in-frame clones and leaves out a portion. The repertoire includes around 20,000 clones, about 83% of them detected once, and 11% sits in the top ten. The specimen sequenced was peripheral blood. The receptors originated from a human donor in a cohort sampled during active COVID-19.

This clone was recorded a few times. The genes are TRBV5-5 and TRBJ2-2; tentatively, D is TRBD1 (5 bases). This CDR3 is built from 15 residues. CDR1 and CDR2 (germline): SGHKS, YYEKEE (reference sequence). The V gene lost 3 bases and the J gene lost 8 bases, with 17 bases spanning the gap. In DNA, the CDR3 is TGTGCCAGCAGCTCTCCATATCAGGGAAGGGGGGAGCTGTTTTTT. This translates into CASSSPYQGRGELFF. The full variable domain, completed using reference TRBV5-5 and TRBJ2-2, is DAGVTQSPTHLIKTRGQQVTLRCSPISGHKSVSWYQQVLGQGPQFIFQYYEKEERGRGNFPDRFSARQFPNYSSELNVNALLLGDSALYLCASSSPYQGRGELFFGEGSRLTVL.

V and J are TRBV5-4 and TRBJ1-6; 7 bases align to TRBD1. V shed 5 bases, J shed 5 bases, and the junction held 7 bases outside the gene matches. This CDR3 has 15 amino acids. CDR1 is SGHNT and CDR2 is YYREEE in the germline V gene (reference sequence). In nucleotides, the CDR3 is TGTGCCAGCAGTTCGGGACAGCAGAATAATTCACCCCTCCACTTT. This encodes CASSSGQQNNSPLHF.

This CDR3 reads CASSPSLGGLYGYTF. The DNA for the CDR3 is TGTGCCAGCAGTCCATCCTTGGGAGGGCTGTATGGCTACACCTTC. The chain joins TRBV27 to TRBJ1-2; no firm D call. Germline V gene sequence: CDR1 MNHEY, CDR2 SMNVEV (reference sequence). The CDR3 consists of 15 residues. V lost 5 bases to trimming and J lost 5 bases, with 18 bases between them.

The CDR3 protein is CASSQRTSGTDTQYF. DNA for the CDR3: TGTGCCAGTAGTCAGAGGACTAGCGGTACAGATACGCAGTATTTT. The chain has TRBV19 and TRBJ2-3; 10 bases line up with TRBD2. The CDR3 totals 15 residues. The J segment lost 3 bases and the V segment lost 5 bases, leaving 5 bases of the junction unmatched. Germline loops: CDR1 LNHDA, CDR2 SQIVND (reference sequence).

This clone was detected once. J is TRBJ1-2 and V is TRBV2; TRBD1 agrees at 8 bases. In germline, CDR1 is SNHLY, CDR2 FYNNEI. This CDR3 region has 14 residues. The V segment lost 4 bases and the J segment 7 bases; nucleotides outside the gene matches: 8. The CDR3 DNA sequence: TGTGCCAGCAGTGTGGGACAGGCTTCTGGTGGCTACACCTTC. This sequence encodes CASSVGQASGGYTF. Full variable domain (missing parts from reference TRBV2 and TRBJ1-2): EPEVTQTPSHQVTQMGQEVILRCVPISNHLYFYWYRQILGQKVEFLVSFYNNEISEKSEIFDDQFSVERPDGSNFTLKIRSTKLEDSAMYFCASSVGQASGGYTFGSGTRLTVV.

This clone was seen just once. The chain combines TRBV28 with TRBJ1-1; D may be TRBD1 (6 bases). CDR1 and CDR2 (germline): MDHEN, SYDVKM. The ends were cut back, 6 bases at V and 7 bases at J, with 15 bases in the middle. CDR3 length: 13 residues. The CDR3 DNA is TGTGCCAGCAGGGGGGCGGACGTCCTTGAAGCTTTCTTT. As protein: CASRGADVLEAFF.

The chain links TRBV27 to TRBJ2-2; TRBD1 matches 7 bases. This CDR3 has 15 amino acids. Trimming at V came to 5 bases and at J to 8 bases, leaving 11 bases not matched to a gene. Germline V CDR1 and CDR2: MNHEY, SMNVEV (reference sequence). CDR3 amino acids: CASSPQGVRLGELFF. CDR3 nucleotide sequence: TGTGCCAGCAGTCCGCAGGGGGTGCGTTTGGGGGAGCTGTTTTTT.

The chain is built from TRBV2 and TRBJ2-7; D is unresolved. Germline assignment: CDR1 SNHLY and CDR2 FYNNEI. This CDR3 spans 12 amino acids. The ends were cut back, 3 bases at V and 5 bases at J, with 8 bases in the middle. As DNA, the CDR3 is TGTGCCAGCAGTGAGACCAGGCACGAGCAGTACTTC. It encodes CASSETRHEQYF. Supplemented by reference TRBV2 and TRBJ2-7, the full variable domain reads EPEVTQTPSHQVTQMGQEVILRCVPISNHLYFYWYRQILGQKVEFLVSFYNNEISEKSEIFDDQFSVERPDGSNFTLKIRSTKLEDSAMYFCASSETRHEQYFGPGTRLTVT.

The chain joins TRBV11-2 to TRBJ2-4, with 11 bases aligning to TRBD2. The V gene's germline CDR1 is SGHAT and CDR2 FQNNGV. The CDR3 runs 18 residues. With V trimmed by 7 bases and J by 6 bases, 17 bases remained unmatched. CDR3 loop: CASTRGDRALAGGNIQYF. The CDR3 coding sequence is TGTGCCAGCACTCGGGGGGACAGGGCTCTAGCGGGAGGAAACATTCAGTACTTC. Drawing the rest from reference TRBV11-2 and TRBJ2-4, the complete variable domain is EAGVAQSPRYKIIEKRQSVAFWCNPISGHATLYWYQQILGQGPKLLIQFQNNGVVDDSQLPKDRFSAERLKGVDSTLKIQPAKLEDSAVYLCASTRGDRALAGGNIQYFGAGTRLSVL.

The chain is built from TRBV9 and TRBJ2-2; D is unresolved. With 0 bases removed from V and 4 bases from J, the gap between germline ends came to 13 bases. Germline V gives CDR1 SGDLS, CDR2 YYNGEE. This CDR3 region has 16 residues. CDR3 loop: CASSVAPLSITGELFF. The CDR3 nucleotides read TGTGCCAGCAGCGTAGCCCCCCTCAGTATCACCGGGGAGCTGTTTTTT.

The J gene is TRBJ2-1, the V gene TRBV5-1, with D unclear. The germline V gene encodes CDR1 SGHRS and CDR2 YFSETQ. The CDR3 is 13 amino acids. V was trimmed by 3 bases and J by 8 bases, leaving 12 bases between them. CDR3 in DNA: TGCGCCAGCAGCTACGAGGTTTCAGATGAGCAGTTCTTC. It encodes CASSYEVSDEQFF.

The genes are TRBV28 and TRBJ2-7; 11 bases fit TRBD1. V shed 4 bases and J 9 bases; nucleotides not matched to a gene: 14. The CDR3 length is 16 residues. CDR1 and CDR2 from the germline V gene are MDHEN and SYDVKM. The CDR3 loop is CASSSPGDRGDGGQYF. CDR3 nucleotide sequence: TGTGCCAGCAGTTCCCCAGGGGACAGGGGGGACGGCGGGCAGTACTTC.

The chain uses TRBV28 and TRBJ2-7, with 7 bases fitting TRBD1. The V segment lost 6 bases and the J segment 3 bases; nucleotides outside the gene matches: 8. The CDR3 totals 14 residues. Looked up from germline, CDR1 is MDHEN and CDR2 is SYDVKM. The CDR3 loop is CASSPTGAIYEQYF. DNA for the CDR3: TGTGCCAGCAGCCCCACAGGGGCCATCTACGAGCAGTACTTC.

This clone has a handful of counts. The J gene is TRBJ2-1, the V gene TRBV6-5; the D is unclear. Germline CDR1 is MNHEY and CDR2 is SVGAGI. Deletions cut 0 bases from V and 5 bases from J, with 8 bases between. This CDR3 contains 14 residues. The CDR3 loop is CASSYSSRNNEQFF. CDR3 coding DNA: TGTGCCAGCAGTTACTCTTCCAGAAACAATGAGCAGTTCTTC.

The V gene is TRBV6-6, the J gene TRBJ1-6; 7 positions match TRBD1. The CDR3 is made up of 15 amino acids. V dropped 5 bases and J dropped 5; count of bases not matched to a gene: 6. Germline loops: CDR1 MNHNY, CDR2 SVGAGI (reference sequence). In DNA form, the CDR3 reads TGTGCCAGCAGTCCCCGAGGACAGGATAATTCACCCCTCCACTTT. Residues: CASSPRGQDNSPLHF.

CDR3 nucleotides: TGTGCCAGCAGCCCGACAGGGGATTTATCCGGGGAGCTGTTTTTT. This sequence encodes CASSPTGDLSGELFF. The chain recombines TRBV11-3 with TRBJ2-2; 8 nucleotides line up with TRBD1. CDR3 length equals 15 residues. Germline trimming cut 5 bases from V and 6 bases from J; bases unmatched to any gene: 8. Per the germline V gene, CDR1 is SGHNT and CDR2 is YENEEA. The full variable domain, rest sourced from reference TRBV11-3 and TRBJ2-2, is EAGVVQSPRYKIIEKKQPVAFWCNPISGHNTLYWYLQNLGQGPELLIRYENEEAVDDSQLPKDRFSAERLKGVDSTLKIQPAELGDSAVYLCASSPTGDLSGELFFGEGSRLTVL.